Listed here is a single T cell receptor beta chain. This clone was counted once. Its recognized antigen is unknown. There are no base qualities to consult, and no much larger clone falls within one base. V loses 0 bases at its end and J loses 3 bases; junction bases beyond the gene matches: 10. The CDR3 spans 17 residues, from the cysteine through the phenylalanine. The DNA shown is the 51-base CDR3, in frame from base 1. Based on the germline V gene, the CDR1 and CDR2 sequences are SGDLS and YYNGEE. To estimate absolute template abundance from read counts, synthetic TCR analog templates were spiked into each PCR. The immunoSEQ assay was used to amplify TCRbeta CDR3 regions from genomic DNA with bias-controlled V and J gene primers. Sequencing of rearranged TCRbeta segments was performed at approximately 20X coverage. For the original study's pipeline: Clustering was used to correct sequencing errors, and CDR3s were annotated against IMGT to assign V, D and J genes. Downstream analyses used only productive TCRbeta rearrangements, leaving out any out-of-frame or stop-codon sequences. To compute clonality, Shannon entropy was normalized by the log of the number of unique productive sequences and then subtracted from one. Clones differing between time points or between blood and tumor were identified by Fisher's exact test with Benjamini-Hochberg correction at adjusted p below 0.01. TCRdb retrieved this table from immuneACCESS and kept in-frame rearrangements only. Not all clones are present; in checked studies, unresolved V genes account for under half, and no reason is known for the remainder. Clone size and the V and J calls come from that table; the DNA yielded D and trimming. This sample is represented by 130,000 or so clones; 84% of them were singletons. The top ten clones comprise under 3.5% of the sample.

The sample's time point label, in plain terms: pretreatment peripheral blood. A total of 29 patients with locally advanced or metastatic urothelial carcinoma, treated at Memorial Sloan Kettering on a trial protocol, made up the cohort. Peripheral blood mononuclear cells were collected pretreatment and during treatment, with between 1 and 8 total time points per patient. The Qiagen DNeasy Blood extraction kit was used to purify genomic DNA from total PBMCs and tumor samples. PBMCs were collected pretreatment and during treatment and were isolated and stored as previously described. The data stem from a study of PD-L1 blockade in urothelial cancer (dated by TCRdb to 2016 to 2017). Turning to the overall study: Therapy was started in the mid-2010s for all patients, and atezolizumab 1,200 mg was administered intravenously every 3 weeks. Progression-free survival longer than 6 months counted as durable clinical benefit, and TCR features were additionally tested against both progression-free and overall survival. Durable clinical benefit was achieved by nine patients but not by the remaining 20. Pretreatment blood TCR-seq was available for about 27 patients, at least one posttreatment blood collection was obtained for 24 patients, and tumor TCR-seq was available for 24 patients. In the same patients who had TCR sequencing, pretreatment tumors also underwent whole exome sequencing and RNA sequencing. Pretreatment tumor samples, along with matched peripheral blood collected serially before and after atezolizumab treatment, underwent TCR sequencing. The study was an exploratory multi-omic analysis of somatic, immune and clinical correlates of response to PD-L1 blockade with atezolizumab in urothelial cancer. Patients had an ECOG performance status of 0 or 1 and had received between 0 and 3 prior chemotherapy regimens. About 90% of the 29 patients were identified as males with urothelial cancer of bladder origin, and a prior smoking history was reported by 18 of 29 patients. Blood samples were analyzed at 3 weeks after treatment start (second dose) and at 6 weeks after treatment start. A median of about 140,000 T cells and roughly 80,000 unique TCRs was obtained from blood samples, and a median clonality of approximately 0.077 was observed.

General study outcomes and caveats: Because the sample size was small (n of about 30) and many exploratory analyses were performed, the results are intended to be hypothesis-generating. Improved progression-free and overall survival was found to be associated with pretreatment peripheral blood TCR clonality below the median. Greater expansion of tumor-associated TCR clones in peripheral blood 3 weeks after the start of treatment was observed in patients with durable benefit (n ≈ 24, p = 0.022).

This TCR derives from a man aged 45 to 65 with urothelial cancer. The chain couples TRBV9 to TRBJ2-3, and TRBD2 matches 7 of the central bases. The input for sequencing was PBMCs, taken around atezolizumab (anti-PD-L1) treatment. The nucleotide sequence is given as TGTGCCAGCAGCGTAGATGCGGGAGTGCATTTAACAGATACGCAGTATTTT. The encoded protein is CASSVDAGVHLTDTQYF.